The 21 T cell receptor beta chains below come from one sample, sequenced in a study of blood T cell repertoires in COVID-19. Sequencing used immunoSEQ multiplex PCR; TCRdb keeps in-frame clones, though not all of them. The sample includes roughly 250,000 clones, under 90% of them seen just once. The sample taken for sequencing was peripheral blood. These receptor sequences come from a woman between 55 and 75 years old with active or convalescent COVID-19.

The chain couples TRBV5-6 to TRBJ1-2, with D possibly being TRBD1 (6 bases). The CDR3 contains 14 residues. V was shortened by 5 bases and J by 8 bases, with 19 bases between the two germline ends. CDR1 is SGHDT and CDR2 is YYEEEE in the germline V gene. This CDR3 is CASSTIGQSLGYTF. In DNA, the CDR3 is TGTGCCAGCAGTACGATAGGACAGTCTCTAGGCTACACCTTC.

This chain links TRBV4-1 with TRBJ1-1, with D possibly TRBD1 on 5 matching bases. CDR1 and CDR2 from the germline V gene are MGHRA and YSYEKL. V was clipped by 4 bases and J by 4 bases, with 16 bases between them. The CDR3 has 15 residues. The CDR3 here is CASSPGGEVATEAFF. CDR3 in DNA: TGCGCCAGCAGCCCGGGGGGGGAAGTCGCCACTGAAGCTTTCTTT.

The chain uses TRBV9 and TRBJ1-1, with D maybe TRBD1 (6 bases). Trimming took off 3 bases at V and 5 bases at J, with 8 bases between the two ends. Germline CDR1 and CDR2: SGDLS and YYNGEE. This CDR3 is built from 12 residues. CDR3 region: CASSEGGTEAFF. The CDR3 DNA is TGTGCCAGCAGCGAGGGGGGGACTGAAGCTTTCTTT.

CDR3 residues: CASSLGQGNYEQYF. CDR3 nucleotides: TGCGCCAGCAGCCTTGGACAGGGGAACTACGAGCAGTACTTC. J is TRBJ2-7 and V is TRBV4-3, with 9 bases matching TRBD1. V shed 4 bases and J 3 bases; nucleotides not matched to a gene: 4. The CDR3 has 14 residues. Germline CDR1 and CDR2: LGHNA and YSLEER.

CDR3 sequence reads: CASSQVGGLDQYF. CDR3 DNA sequence: TGCGCCAGCAGCCAAGTAGGGGGACTAGACCAGTATTTT. The gene calls are TRBV4-3 and TRBJ2-3; 8 bases align to TRBD2. V was pared by 1 base and J by 12 bases, with 6 bases of the junction left unmatched. In germline, CDR1 is LGHNA, CDR2 YSLEER. The CDR3 totals 13 residues.

This clone was seen a handful of times. This chain uses TRBV7-9 with TRBJ2-7; 12 nucleotides align to TRBD1. Germline-derived CDR1 and CDR2 are SEHNR and FQNEAQ (reference sequence). The CDR3 sequence is 16 residues long. Germline trimming cut 1 base from V and 7 bases from J; bases unmatched to any gene: 8. DNA for the CDR3: TGTGCCAGCAGCTTAGGGGGACAGGGGGCGCCGGGTGAGCAGTACTTC. This translates into CASSLGGQGAPGEQYF.

The CDR3 nucleotides read TGTGCCAGCAGCGACCCGACTAGGCTAGCGGGGGCCGGGGAGCTGTTTTTT. As protein: CASSDPTRLAGAGELFF. V usage is TRBV7-3 and J usage is TRBJ2-2; the match to TRBD2 covers 10 bases. The CDR3 length is 17 residues. The V gene end was trimmed by 5 bases and the J gene end by 6 bases; junction bases not matched to a gene: 12. The germline V gene encodes CDR1 SGHTA and CDR2 FQGTGA. The full variable domain, in which reference TRBV7-3 and TRBJ2-2 provide the parts outside the CDR3, is GAGVSQTPSNKVTEKGKYVELRCDPISGHTALYWYRQSLGQGPEFLIYFQGTGAADDSGLPNDRFFAVRPEGSVSTLKIQRTERGDSAVYLCASSDPTRLAGAGELFFGEGSRLTVL.

This rearrangement joins TRBV5-1 to TRBJ1-6; 7 bases fit TRBD1. The germline gives CDR1 SGHRS, CDR2 YFSETQ. Trimming took 4 bases from V and 8 from J; bases not matched to a gene: 6. The CDR3 is 14 residues long. CDR3 sequence (DNA): TGCGCCAGCAGCGGGGACAGCCGGGATTCACCCCTCCACTTT. Translation gives CASSGDSRDSPLHF.

The V and J genes are TRBV6-4 and TRBJ1-1; possible D gene TRBD1, 6 bases. The ends were cut back, 2 bases at V and 3 bases at J, with 10 bases in the middle. This CDR3 region has 14 residues. Per germline, CDR1 MRHNA and CDR2 SNTAGT. CDR3 sequence: CASSDGEGDTEAFF. CDR3 in DNA: TGTGCCAGCAGTGACGGGGAGGGGGACACTGAAGCTTTCTTT.

The V call is TRBV6-2 or TRBV6-3, the J call TRBJ2-3, with 12 bases that match TRBD2. Losses at the gene ends were 2 bases for V and 5 bases for J; bases not matched to a gene: 14. The CDR3 sequence is 19 residues long. Germline V gene sequence: CDR1 MNHEY, CDR2 SVGEGT. The CDR3 nucleotides read TGTGCCAGCAGTTACCCCCGCTCGACTAGCGGGGGAGACCGAGATACGCAGTATTTT. It yields the protein CASSYPRSTSGGDRDTQYF.

The genes are TRBV6-5 and TRBJ2-7; tentative D call: TRBD1 (6 bases). The ends were cut back, 10 bases at V and 0 bases at J, with 19 bases in the middle. Germline values: CDR1 MNHEY, CDR2 SVGAGI. This CDR3 contains 15 residues. CDR3 protein: CATTSPGHHSYEQYF. The CDR3 nucleotides are TGTGCCACCACAAGCCCGGGACACCACTCCTACGAGCAGTACTTC.

The chain couples TRBV7-9 to TRBJ1-1, with 8 nucleotides matching TRBD1. Germline-derived CDR1 and CDR2 are SEHNR and FQNEAQ (reference sequence). The trim removed 5 bases at V and 1 base at J, leaving 6 bases unmatched. The CDR3 sequence is 15 residues long. The CDR3 nucleotides read TGTGCCAGCAGCGCCCGACAGGGGACGAACACTGAAGCTTTCTTT. Protein sequence: CASSARQGTNTEAFF.

This chain connects TRBV19 to TRBJ2-7; TRBD1 aligns across 8 bases. Germline loops: CDR1 LNHDA, CDR2 SQIVND (reference sequence). The CDR3 consists of 12 residues. Germline trimming cut 8 bases from V and 5 bases from J; bases unmatched to any gene: 5. In DNA, the CDR3 is TGTGCCAGTGCAGGGGGCTTCCACGAGCAGTACTTC. Its translation is CASAGGFHEQYF.

The chain links TRBV5-1 to TRBJ2-7; maybe TRBD1 (5 bases). The V end lost 2 bases, the J end lost 2 bases, and 11 bases lay between the germline ends. CDR3 length: 14 amino acids. Per the germline V gene, CDR1 is SGHRS and CDR2 is YFSETQ. DNA of the CDR3: TGCGCCAGCAGCTTTGGAACAGGCGCCTACGAGCAGTACTTC. Protein product: CASSFGTGAYEQYF. Looking up the rest from reference TRBV5-1 and TRBJ2-7 gives the full variable domain: KAGVTQTPRYLIKTRGQQVTLSCSPISGHRSVSWYQQTPGQGLQFLFEYFSETQRNKGNFPGRFSGRQFSNSRSEMNVSTLELGDSALYLCASSFGTGAYEQYFGPGTRLTVT.

CDR3 nucleotide sequence: TGTGCCAGCAGCCCGGGGTGGGCTGAAGCTTTCTTT. This encodes CASSPGWAEAFF. J is TRBJ1-1 and V is TRBV9; D is ambiguous. Germline lookup yields CDR1 SGDLS and CDR2 YYNGEE. The CDR3 loop spans 12 amino acids. Trimming took off 4 bases at V and 6 bases at J, with 10 bases between the two ends.

The gene calls are TRBV11-1 and TRBJ2-1; 13 bases map to TRBD2. V was clipped by 0 bases and J by 9 bases; unmatched bases: 8. Germline V CDR1 and CDR2: SGHAT, FQDESV (reference sequence). This CDR3 region has 17 residues. This CDR3 is CASSLALTSGGAVEQFF. The CDR3 nucleotides read TGTGCCAGCAGCTTAGCCCTAACTAGCGGGGGGGCGGTTGAGCAGTTCTTC.

In this sample, this clone turned up once. The chain carries TRBV3-1 (or the pseudogene TRBV3-2) and TRBJ1-5; the match to TRBD1 covers 8 bases. This CDR3 region has 14 residues. The germline V gene has CDR1 LGHDT and CDR2 YNNKEL (reference sequence). J gave up 5 bases and V 1 base, and 1 base lay outside the gene matches. This CDR3 reads CASSQGQGHQPQHF. The CDR3 DNA follows: TGTGCCAGCAGCCAAGGACAGGGGCATCAGCCCCAGCATTTT.

The chain uses TRBV5-4 and TRBJ2-1; 7 nucleotides line up with TRBD2. V lost 2 bases and J lost 6; bases outside the gene matches: 2. Germline V lookup: CDR1 SGHNT, CDR2 YYREEE (reference sequence). This CDR3 spans 13 amino acids. CDR3: CASSFWGGNEQFF. CDR3 sequence (DNA): TGTGCCAGCAGCTTCTGGGGGGGCAATGAGCAGTTCTTC.

The genes are TRBV3-1 (or the pseudogene TRBV3-2) and TRBJ2-7, with TRBD1 as a possible D gene (5 bases). The germline V gene encodes CDR1 LGHDT and CDR2 YNNKEL (reference sequence). This CDR3 is 15 amino acids long. V was pared by 1 base and J by 3 bases, with 13 bases between. CDR3 DNA: TGTGCCAGCAGCCAAGGGGGCCACACCGGCTACGAGCAGTACTTC. Encoded protein: CASSQGGHTGYEQYF.

The V gene is TRBV7-2, the J gene TRBJ2-5, with 7 bases lining up with TRBD1. Germline V CDR1 and CDR2: SGHTA, FQGNSA. The CDR3 has 14 amino acids. Trimming took 5 bases from V and 5 from J; bases not matched to a gene: 8. The CDR3 region is CASSPQGFGETQYF. The CDR3 region has the DNA TGTGCCAGCAGCCCACAGGGGTTCGGGGAGACCCAGTACTTC. Full variable domain (remainder filled in from reference TRBV7-2 and TRBJ2-5): GAGVSQSPSNKVTEKGKDVELRCDPISGHTALYWYRQSLGQGLEFLIYFQGNSAPDKSGLPSDRFSAERTGGSVSTLTIQRTQQEDSAVYLCASSPQGFGETQYFGPGTRLLVL.

The V call is TRBV5-1, the J call TRBJ1-2; 7 bases match TRBD1. V was pared by 4 bases and J by 0 bases, with 6 bases of the junction left unmatched. From germline, CDR1 is SGHRS and CDR2 YFSETQ. This CDR3 spans 15 amino acids. CDR3 nucleotides: TGCGCCAGCAGCCCTGACAGGGTAGCTAACTATGGCTACACCTTC. Protein product: CASSPDRVANYGYTF.